The clone carrying this TCR beta chain was recorded many times. Its antigen is not known. Profiling that covered TCR beta VDJ and CDR3 relied on genomic DNA as its template. TCRdb recomputed calls from the reads with MiXCR, one row per CDR3 protein. The data contain around 180,000 distinct CDR3 sequences, less than 60% of them seen just once; the ten biggest clones take up about 1.8%. This entry belongs to a study of CD8+CD57+ T cells in acquired aplastic anemia. Overall study: DNA from sorted CD4+ and CD8+ cells averaged roughly 3.4 ug.

Study-level points and caveats: In common between the patients and the controls were some 29 CD8+ CDR3 sequences.

Patients included in sequencing had previously demonstrated CD8+CD57+ cell expansion by flow cytometry. Everyone among the patients had severe acquired aplastic anemia. V dropped 4 bases and J dropped 8 bases, with 8 bases sitting between them. Germline V CDR1 and CDR2: SGHVS, FQNEAQ. The CDR3 extends over 12 amino acids. The chain recombines TRBV7-8 with TRBJ2-2; no reliable D call. The sequence came from a human donor with aplastic anemia. Sequencing was carried out using sorted CD4+, CD8+, or CD8+CD57+ T cells (not recorded which) from PBMCs. The CDR3 sequence is CASSSTRGELFF. CDR3 in DNA: TGTGCCAGCAGCTCGACAAGGGGGGAGCTGTTTTTT.